This is a list of T cell receptor beta chains from one sample in a study of CD8 T cells in Susac syndrome. TCRdb reprocessed the immunoSEQ multiplex PCR reads with MiXCR, giving one entry per CDR3 protein. The sample comprises some 200,000 distinct CDR3 sequences, roughly 91% of which are singletons, and about 0.1% rests with the top ten. Sample: CD4+ T cells from PBMCs. These receptors all come from a human donor with Susac syndrome. Both conserved end residues are part of each CDR3. The D gene is left open where the match is weak. A row's size may be missing; if present it is once, few, many or a size class.

TRBV20-1	TRBJ2-3	-	-	TGCAGTGCTAAGGGGGGCACAGATACGCAGTATTTT	CSAKGGTDTQYF
TRBV24-1	TRBJ2-1	TRBD2	once	TGTGCCACCAGTGATTTCGCGGGGGGAGGGAAATACAATGAGCAGTTCTTC	CATSDFAGGGKYNEQFF
TRBV27	TRBJ2-1	TRBD1	-	TGTGCCAGCAGTCAGGGGGTCGCCTACAATGAGCAGTTCTTC	CASSQGVAYNEQFF
TRBV20-1	TRBJ1-5	-	once	TGCAGTGCTAGATTTCGGGACGGCTATCAGCCCCAGCATTTT	CSARFRDGYQPQHF
TRBV30	TRBJ2-2	-	-	TGTGCCTGGAGTGTAAGGAGCGCCGGGGAGCTGTTTTTT	CAWSVRSAGELFF
TRBV7-2	TRBJ1-2	-	-	TGTGCCAGCAGCCTTATGTCTAACTATGGCTACACCTTC	CASSLMSNYGYTF
TRBV20-1	TRBJ2-7	TRBD1	-	TGCAGTGCTCTCCCGGACAGGGGCGAGCAGTACTTC	CSALPDRGEQYF
TRBV6-5	TRBJ2-7	TRBD1	-	TGTGCCAGCAGGCCTAGACAGGGGGCTTACGAGCAGTACTTC	CASRPRQGAYEQYF
TRBV19	TRBJ2-1	-	-	TGTGCCAGTAGTTCACGGGACCCTGGGTTTAGGAATGAGCAGTTCTTC	CASSSRDPGFRNEQFF
TRBV6-5	TRBJ1-5	-	-	TGTGCCAGCAGTTACGACCGGACAGACCATCAGCCCCAGCATTTT	CASSYDRTDHQPQHF
TRBV27	TRBJ1-5	-	once	TGTGCCAGCAGTTTATCGTTCACTAGCAATCAGCCCCAGCATTTT	CASSLSFTSNQPQHF
TRBV20-1	TRBJ2-3	TRBD2	-	TGCAGTGCGTCGACTAGCGGATACACAGATACGCAGTATTTT	CSASTSGYTDTQYF
TRBV7-9	TRBJ1-1	-	-	TGTGCCAGCAGCTCTTTTAAAGGGAATTCTGAAGCTTTCTTT	CASSSFKGNSEAFF
TRBV20-1	TRBJ2-1	TRBD2	-	TGCAGTGCTTCCCGGTCTAGCGGGATATCCAATGAGCAGTTCTTC	CSASRSSGISNEQFF
TRBV20-1	TRBJ1-6	TRBD1	-	TGCAGTGCGAGGACAGGAAATTCACCCCTCCACTTT	CSARTGNSPLHF
TRBV28	TRBJ2-1	TRBD2	-	TGTGCCAGCAGTTTTTTTTCTAGCGGGAGTAGCAACAATGAGCAGTTCTTC	CASSFFSSGSSNNEQFF
TRBV5-1	TRBJ2-2	-	-	TGCGCCAGCAGCTTCGATTACACCGGGGAGCTGTTTTTT	CASSFDYTGELFF
TRBV6-1	TRBJ2-7	-	-	TGTGCCAGCAGTGAAGTCGCAGGTAGTAACGAGCAGTACTTC	CASSEVAGSNEQYF
TRBV6-7	TRBJ2-7	-	-	TGTGCCAGCAGTTACTCGAAACCGTACGAGCAGTACTTC	CASSYSKPYEQYF
TRBV6-5	TRBJ1-2	-	-	TGTGCCAGCAGTCCCCGCCCAGGGTCCAATGGCTACACCTTC	CASSPRPGSNGYTF
TRBV6-6	TRBJ2-3	TRBD2	-	TGTGCCAGCAGTTATACTAGCGGGGGTACAGATACGCAGTATTTT	CASSYTSGGTDTQYF
TRBV12-3/TRBV12-4	TRBJ1-1	TRBD1	-	TGTGCCAGCAGTTCCTCGGACAGGGGCAACACTGAAGCTTTCTTT	CASSSSDRGNTEAFF
TRBV11-2	TRBJ2-5	TRBD1	-	TGTGCCAGCAGCCAACTAGGACAGGAAGAGACCCAGTACTTC	CASSQLGQEETQYF
TRBV5-4	TRBJ2-1	TRBD1	-	TGTGCCAGCAGCAGACAGGGGAGCTCCTACAATGAGCAGTTCTTC	CASSRQGSSYNEQFF
TRBV3-1	TRBJ2-1	TRBD2	once	TGTGCCAGCAGCCAAGGTGGGGGGACTAGCCAGTTCTTC	CASSQGGGTSQFF
TRBV3-1	TRBJ1-4	TRBD1	-	TGTGCCAGCAGCCGGGACAGGGGGTCAAGAGAAAAACTGTTTTTT	CASSRDRGSREKLFF
TRBV6-5	TRBJ2-1	TRBD2	-	TGTGCCAGCACTAAGGGCCGGGGGGTCTACAATGAGCAGTTCTTC	CASTKGRGVYNEQFF
TRBV24-1	TRBJ1-1	-	-	TGTGCCACCAGTGACTCGGGACGGAGTGAAGCTTTCTTT	CATSDSGRSEAFF
TRBV7-9	TRBJ1-5	TRBD1	-	TGTGCCAGCAGCTACGGACAGGGCGGCAATCAGCCCCAGCATTTT	CASSYGQGGNQPQHF
TRBV7-3	TRBJ1-1	TRBD1	-	TGTGCCAGCCAGGGGGCGCACACTGAAGCTTTCTTT	CASQGAHTEAFF
TRBV25-1	TRBJ2-1	-	few	TGTGCCAGCAGCCGGGGGGCGCATGAGCAGTTCTTC	CASSRGAHEQFF
TRBV5-5	TRBJ1-5	-	once	TGTGCCAGCAGCTTCCTGTTTGGGTCAGAAAATCAGCCCCAGCATTTT	CASSFLFGSENQPQHF
TRBV2	TRBJ2-7	-	-	TGTGCCAGCAGTGAAGGGGAAGGGAGACAGTACTTC	CASSEGEGRQYF
TRBV30	TRBJ1-2	-	once	TGTGCCTGGAGTGTACGGGGGGGCGGACTCTATGGCTACACCTTC	CAWSVRGGGLYGYTF
TRBV3-1	TRBJ1-3	-	once	TGTGCCAGCAGCCCGAACAAGGGAAAGGACACCATATATTTT	CASSPNKGKDTIYF
TRBV20-1	TRBJ2-3	-	-	TGCAGTGCTACCTTCCCAGCGCCCCCAGATACGCAGTATTTT	CSATFPAPPDTQYF
TRBV28	TRBJ1-2	-	-	TGTGCCAGCAGTTCCCCGCGGACGAATGGCTACACCTTC	CASSSPRTNGYTF
TRBV5-1	TRBJ2-1	-	-	TGCGCCAGCAGCGTCAGACAGAGCTCCTACAATGAGCAGTTCTTC	CASSVRQSSYNEQFF